The next 28 T cell receptor beta chains were all read from a single sample in a study of T cell changes during pregnancy in multiple sclerosis. Clones were sequenced by immunoSEQ multiplex PCR, and TCRdb holds only the in-frame ones, with some missing. The sample holds roughly 64,000 clones, around 90% seen once. The sample in question was peripheral blood, obtained in the second trimester of pregnancy. The receptors were sampled from a female donor with multiple sclerosis, enrolled in a pregnancy study.

The chain uses TRBV2 and TRBJ2-7, with 7 bases aligning to TRBD2. Looked up from germline, CDR1 is SNHLY and CDR2 is FYNNEI. Trimming cost V 3 bases and J 2 bases; bases outside gene matches: 7. The CDR3 extends over 15 amino acids. The CDR3 loop reads CASSEGVAGTYEQYF. For the CDR3, the DNA is TGTGCCAGCAGTGAGGGGGTAGCGGGTACCTACGAGCAGTACTTC.

J is TRBJ1-1 and V is TRBV4-1; D remains unclear. The CDR3 consists of 14 residues. CDR1 and CDR2 from the germline V gene are MGHRA and YSYEKL. Deletions cut 2 bases from V and 1 base from J, with 8 bases between. This CDR3 reads CASSQLGTNTEAFF. The DNA of the CDR3 is TGCGCCAGCAGCCAACTGGGCACGAACACTGAAGCTTTCTTT.

The V and J genes are TRBV2 and TRBJ2-7; 7 bases fit TRBD1. CDR3 length: 12 amino acids. Unmatched junction bases numbered 2, after V lost 7 bases and J lost 2 bases. The germline V gene has CDR1 SNHLY and CDR2 FYNNEI. CDR3 loop: CASKGATYEQYF. CDR3 DNA sequence: TGTGCCAGCAAGGGGGCTACCTACGAGCAGTACTTC.

The CDR3 coding sequence is TGTGCCAGCAGCCTAAATACCGGGACTAGCGTTTACAATGAGCAGTTCTTC. Translated: CASSLNTGTSVYNEQFF. This chain joins TRBV11-3 and TRBJ2-1, with 10 bases identical to TRBD2. J gave up 4 bases and V 5 bases, and 11 bases lay outside the gene matches. The CDR3 covers 17 residues. The V gene's germline CDR1 is SGHNT and CDR2 YENEEA. The full variable domain, in which reference TRBV11-3 and TRBJ2-1 provide the parts outside the CDR3, is EAGVVQSPRYKIIEKKQPVAFWCNPISGHNTLYWYLQNLGQGPELLIRYENEEAVDDSQLPKDRFSAERLKGVDSTLKIQPAELGDSAVYLCASSLNTGTSVYNEQFFGPGTRLTVL.

DNA of the CDR3: TGTGCCAGCAGTGAGGGCCGATACTCCTACGAGCAGTACTTC. Amino acid sequence: CASSEGRYSYEQYF. The chain couples TRBV6-1 to TRBJ2-7; D gene uncertain. This CDR3 region has 14 residues. Germline V CDR1 and CDR2: MNHNS, SASEGT. V gave up 3 bases and J gave up 0 bases, with 9 bases separating them.

The genes are TRBV7-2 and TRBJ2-5, with D tentatively TRBD2 (5 bases). CDR3 length equals 13 residues. Trimming stripped 5 bases from V and 4 bases from J, with 11 bases between. The germline V gene encodes CDR1 SGHTA and CDR2 FQGNSA. CDR3 region: CASSPAGSETQYF. The CDR3 bases are TGTGCCAGCAGCCCCGCGGGTTCAGAGACCCAGTACTTC.

The rearrangement joins TRBV11-2 to TRBJ2-1; D might be TRBD2 (6 bases). Germline assignment: CDR1 SGHAT and CDR2 FQNNGV. The CDR3 covers 16 residues. Trimming stripped 0 bases from V and 3 bases from J, with 12 bases between. The DNA of the CDR3 is TGTGCCAGCAGCTTAGACCCTAGCGAGATCTACAATGAGCAGTTCTTC. Translated, it gives CASSLDPSEIYNEQFF. Looking up the rest from reference TRBV11-2 and TRBJ2-1 gives the full variable domain: EAGVAQSPRYKIIEKRQSVAFWCNPISGHATLYWYQQILGQGPKLLIQFQNNGVVDDSQLPKDRFSAERLKGVDSTLKIQPAKLEDSAVYLCASSLDPSEIYNEQFFGPGTRLTVL.

The rearrangement uses TRBV2 and TRBJ2-1, with D possibly matching TRBD1 (5 bases). V lost 5 bases and J 14 bases, leaving 13 bases between the germline ends. Per the germline V gene, CDR1 is SNHLY and CDR2 is FYNNEI. This CDR3 has 11 amino acids. The CDR3 spells CASSFGQWKFF. The CDR3 DNA reads as TGTGCCAGCAGTTTCGGACAATGGAAGTTCTTC.

This sequence joins TRBV4-1 and TRBJ2-2, with a weak D call TRBD1 (5 bases). V lost 1 base, J lost 3 bases, and 18 bases lay in between. This CDR3 has 18 amino acids. Per the germline V gene, CDR1 is MGHRA and CDR2 is YSYEKL. In nucleotides, the CDR3 is TGCGCCAGCAGCCAAGGTATCAACAGGCAGGGTGACACCGGGGAGCTGTTTTTT. It is translated as CASSQGINRQGDTGELFF.

This clone has just one count. The DNA for the CDR3 is TGTGCCAGCAGCTACGGGACAGGGTTGGGGAATGAGCAGTTCTTC. Translating gives CASSYGTGLGNEQFF. The J gene is TRBJ2-1, the V gene TRBV7-9; the match to TRBD1 covers 9 bases. Germline V gives CDR1 SEHNR, CDR2 FQNEAQ (reference sequence). This CDR3 region has 15 residues. V gave up 4 bases and J gave up 7 bases; unmatched junction bases: 8.

This clone has only a few counts. The J gene is TRBJ1-1, the V gene TRBV19; no clear D. The V gene's germline CDR1 is LNHDA and CDR2 SQIVND (reference sequence). The CDR3 length is 14 residues. V was pared by 5 bases and J by 1 base, with 11 bases between. CDR3 amino acids: CASSPREQNTEAFF. DNA of the CDR3: TGTGCCAGTAGTCCACGGGAACAGAACACTGAAGCTTTCTTT.

This clone was detected only once. The chain is built from TRBV12-5 and TRBJ2-3; D is perhaps TRBD2 (5 bases). With 7 bases removed from V and 0 bases from J, the gap between germline ends came to 14 bases. The CDR3 is 15 residues long. CDR1 is LGHNT, CDR2 FRNRAP, per germline. The CDR3, as DNA: TGTGCTAGTGTCCTGGCCGGGGTTAGCACAGATACGCAGTATTTT. This sequence encodes CASVLAGVSTDTQYF.

J is TRBJ1-2 and V is TRBV5-5, with 9 bases matching TRBD1. This CDR3 has 14 residues. Trimming at V came to 4 bases and at J to 2 bases, leaving 3 bases not matched to a gene. The germline gives CDR1 SGHKS, CDR2 YYEKEE (reference sequence). This chain's CDR3 is CASSGGQGNYGYTF. As DNA, the CDR3 is TGTGCCAGCAGCGGGGGACAGGGAAACTATGGCTACACCTTC.

About this clone itself: This sample includes further DNA sequences coding for the same CDR3. The V call is TRBV30, the J call TRBJ2-3, with D unresolved. CDR1 and CDR2 from the germline V gene are GTSNPN and SVGIG (reference sequence). The CDR3 spans 13 residues. V lost 1 base to trimming and J lost 3 bases, with 8 bases between them. This CDR3 reads CAWSGASTDTQYF. The CDR3 nucleotides read TGTGCCTGGAGTGGGGCCTCGACAGATACGCAGTATTTT. The entire variable domain, with the rest obtained from reference TRBV30 and TRBJ2-3, is as follows: SQTIHQWPATLVQPVGSPLSLECTVEGTSNPNLYWYRQAAGRGLQLLFYSVGIGQISSEVPQNLSASRPQDRQFILSSKKLLLSDSGFYLCAWSGASTDTQYFGPGTRLTVL.

The V and J genes are TRBV5-1 and TRBJ1-1; perhaps TRBD1 as D (6 bases). Trimming shortened V by 4 bases and J by 0 bases, and 16 bases separated the two germline ends. Germline V gene data show CDR1 as SGHRS and CDR2 as YFSETQ. There are 16 residues in the CDR3. The CDR3 DNA is TGCGCCAGCAGCGGACCTGTGACAGGAATGAACACTGAAGCTTTCTTT. Translated: CASSGPVTGMNTEAFF.

V and J are TRBV7-3 and TRBJ2-7, with TRBD2 identical over 9 bases. The V and J ends lost 3 bases and 3 bases, in that order; junction bases with no gene match: 6. The CDR3 covers 15 residues. Germline CDR1 reads SGHTA; CDR2 reads FQGTGA. CDR3 region: CASSLASGVFYEQYF. The CDR3, as DNA: TGTGCCAGCAGCTTGGCTAGCGGGGTATTCTACGAGCAGTACTTC.

The chain recombines TRBV7-2 with TRBJ1-2, with 7 bases lining up with TRBD1. Germline assignment: CDR1 SGHTA and CDR2 FQGNSA. This CDR3 contains 13 residues. V was pared by 5 bases and J by 3 bases, with 3 bases of the junction left unmatched. CDR3 DNA sequence: TGTGCCAGCAGCCCCGACAGGGACTATGGCTACACCTTC. Protein sequence: CASSPDRDYGYTF.

J is TRBJ2-5 and V is TRBV29-1, with 8 bases that match TRBD1. The germline gives CDR1 SQVTM, CDR2 ANQGSEA. This CDR3 contains 14 residues. The J segment lost 5 bases and the V segment lost 5 bases, leaving 10 bases of the junction unmatched. The CDR3 is CSVNPDRGRETQYF. CDR3 sequence (DNA): TGCAGCGTTAACCCCGACAGGGGTAGGGAGACCCAGTACTTC.

The chain has TRBV5-4 and TRBJ2-6; D unclear. V was shortened by 0 bases and J by 5 bases, with 12 bases between the two germline ends. Germline values: CDR1 SGHNT, CDR2 YYREEE (reference sequence). The CDR3 has 16 residues. The CDR3: CASSLGKAMRANVLTF. The DNA for the CDR3 is TGTGCCAGCAGCTTGGGGAAAGCGATGAGGGCCAACGTCCTGACTTTC.

This clone occurred once. The V call is TRBV4-3, the J call TRBJ2-1; D is perhaps TRBD1 (6 bases). The length of the CDR3 is 15 residues. From germline, CDR1 is LGHNA and CDR2 YSLEER. The V and J ends lost 5 bases and 0 bases respectively, with 11 bases between them. CDR3 nucleotides: TGCGCCAGCAGCTGGACAGAAAGCTCCTACAATGAGCAGTTCTTC. It specifies CASSWTESSYNEQFF.

This chain joins TRBV7-8 and TRBJ1-1; D is undetermined. The CDR3 spans 13 residues. V lost 6 bases and J 1 base, leaving 9 bases between the germline ends. Looked up from germline, CDR1 is SGHVS and CDR2 is FQNEAQ. DNA for the CDR3: TGTGCCAGCAGAACAACAGAGAACACTGAAGCTTTCTTT. Amino acid sequence: CASRTTENTEAFF.

This clone showed up just a few times. The chain couples TRBV30 to TRBJ2-4; 8 nucleotides agree with TRBD1. This CDR3 has 14 amino acids. In germline, CDR1 is GTSNPN, CDR2 SVGIG (reference sequence). Trimming took 3 bases from V and 9 from J; bases not matched to a gene: 10. CDR3 in amino acids: CAWSQSPGGSIQYF. The CDR3 DNA reads TGTGCCTGGAGCCAATCCCCAGGGGGCAGCATTCAGTACTTC.

DNA of the CDR3: TGTGCCAGCACCCGGGACAGCTCATGGCAGCCCCAGCATTTT. It translates to CASTRDSSWQPQHF. The V call is TRBV2, the J call TRBJ1-5, with TRBD1 matching over 7 bases. Looked up from germline, CDR1 is SNHLY and CDR2 is FYNNEI. V was pared by 7 bases and J by 7 bases, with 10 bases of the junction left unmatched. The CDR3 has 14 amino acids.

V is TRBV16 and J is TRBJ1-5, with D perhaps matching TRBD1 (6 bases). Germline V gene sequence: CDR1 KGHSY, CDR2 FQNENV. Trimming took off 4 bases at V and 4 bases at J, with 17 bases between the two ends. The CDR3 contains 16 residues. The CDR3: CASSLYPWTENQPQHF. In DNA, the CDR3 is TGTGCCAGCAGCCTATACCCCTGGACAGAGAATCAGCCCCAGCATTTT. The whole variable domain, filled in from reference TRBV16 and TRBJ1-5, reads GEEVAQTPKHLVRGEGQKAKLYCAPIKGHSYVFWYQQVLKNEFKFLISFQNENVFDETGMPKERFSAKCLPNSPCSLEIQATKLEDSAVYFCASSLYPWTENQPQHFGDGTRLSIL.

The chain employs TRBV27 and TRBJ2-5; D may be TRBD1 (6 bases). Germline V gives CDR1 MNHEY, CDR2 SMNVEV (reference sequence). The CDR3 runs to 15 residues. Trimming pared 5 bases from V and 0 bases from J, leaving 13 bases between. The CDR3 nucleotides read TGTGCCAGCAGTCCTCCACAGGGCGACCAAGAGACCCAGTACTTC. It encodes CASSPPQGDQETQYF.

The rearrangement links TRBV7-2 to TRBJ1-4; D is perhaps TRBD1 (6 bases). Trimming pared 5 bases from V and 8 bases from J, leaving 15 bases between. This CDR3 is built from 14 residues. From germline, CDR1 is SGHTA and CDR2 FQGNSA. In nucleotides, the CDR3 is TGTGCCAGCAGCCCGGGACACGGGAAAGAAAAACTGTTTTTT. Translated, it gives CASSPGHGKEKLFF.

Concerning this clone: One end of the junction does not line up with germline, which may come from a read error. Other DNA sequences of this sample code for an identical CDR3. The chain combines TRBV13 with TRBJ2-4; D may be TRBD1 (5 bases). This CDR3 contains 13 residues. In germline, CDR1 is PRHDT, CDR2 FYEKMQ (reference sequence). CDR3 in amino acids: CASSLAGSGIQYF. CDR3 DNA: TGTGCCAGCAGCTTAGCAGGGTCGGGCATTCAGTACTTT. Complete variable domain (other parts from reference TRBV13 and TRBJ2-4): AAGVIQSPRHLIKEKRETATLKCYPIPRHDTVYWYQQGPGQDPQFLISFYEKMQSDKGSIPDRFSAQQFSDYHSELNMSSLELGDSALYFCASSLAGSGIQYFGAGTRLSVL.

CDR3 sequence: CASSLHSGREQYF. Written as DNA, the CDR3 is TGCGCCAGCAGCTTACATTCCGGGAGAGAGCAGTACTTC. The chain employs TRBV5-1 and TRBJ2-7; the D gene is possibly TRBD2 (6 bases). Germline CDR1 SGHRS, CDR2 YFSETQ. This CDR3 comprises 13 residues. The V gene lost 2 bases and the J gene lost 7 bases, with 13 bases spanning the gap.